These 10 T cell receptor beta chains came from one sample sequenced in a study of T cell repertoires in ileal Crohn's disease. Using immunoSEQ multiplex PCR, the repertoire was profiled, and TCRdb retains in-frame clones only, with some absent. The sample lists approximately 18,000 clones; less than 85% were seen once. Specimen: ileal tissue. These receptors all stem from an adult with Crohn's disease.

The chain links TRBV7-3 to TRBJ2-5; 10 bases are shared with TRBD2. Per germline, CDR1 SGHTA and CDR2 FQGTGA. V was clipped by 1 base and J by 4 bases; unmatched bases: 6. The CDR3 spans 16 residues. CDR3 sequence reads: CASSLRASGGPETQYF. The CDR3 region has the DNA TGTGCCAGCAGCTTAAGGGCTAGCGGGGGCCCAGAGACCCAGTACTTC.

This chain connects TRBV4-2 to TRBJ1-1, with D possibly being TRBD1 (5 bases). Germline V CDR1 and CDR2: LGHNA, YNFKEQ. There are 13 residues in the CDR3. The V end lost 4 bases, the J end lost 1 base, and 7 bases lay between the germline ends. Written as DNA, the CDR3 is TGTGCCAGCAGCCGAACAGGGAACACTGAAGCTTTCTTT. Encoded protein: CASSRTGNTEAFF.

The chain is built from TRBV19 and TRBJ2-7; tentatively, D is TRBD1 (6 bases). V dropped 9 bases and J dropped 3 bases, with 18 bases sitting between them. CDR3 length: 14 residues. CDR1 is LNHDA, CDR2 SQIVND, per germline (reference sequence). CDR3 coding DNA: TGTGCCAGCTCCAACCGGGACATATACTACGAGCAGTACTTC. Residues: CASSNRDIYYEQYF.

This chain links TRBV5-8 with TRBJ1-5; D perhaps matches TRBD1 (6 bases). The CDR3 loop spans 14 amino acids. The germline V gene encodes CDR1 SGHTS and CDR2 YDEGEE. V shed 4 bases and J shed 4 bases, with 12 bases lying between them. The CDR3 protein is CASSLRQANQPQHF. CDR3 in DNA: TGTGCCAGCAGCCTTAGACAGGCGAATCAGCCCCAGCATTTT.

V gene TRBV7-2 combines with J gene TRBJ1-2; possible D gene TRBD1, 5 bases. Germline CDR1 reads SGHTA; CDR2 reads FQGNSA. This CDR3 has 14 amino acids. Between the trimmed V and J ends, which lost 1 base and 1 base, there was a span of 7 bases. As DNA, the CDR3 is TGTGCCAGCAGCTTAGGCCAGGGTAACTATGGCTACACCTTC. It yields the protein CASSLGQGNYGYTF. The full variable domain, in which reference TRBV7-2 and TRBJ1-2 provide the parts outside the CDR3, is GAGVSQSPSNKVTEKGKDVELRCDPISGHTALYWYRQSLGQGLEFLIYFQGNSAPDKSGLPSDRFSAERTGGSVSTLTIQRTQQEDSAVYLCASSLGQGNYGYTFGSGTRLTVV.

The chain employs TRBV5-1 and TRBJ2-2, with TRBD2 matching over 9 bases. The germline V gene has CDR1 SGHRS and CDR2 YFSETQ. Unmatched junction bases numbered 7, after V lost 6 bases and J lost 1 base. The CDR3 runs 16 residues. This chain's CDR3 is CASMSSGGLNTGELFF. In DNA, the CDR3 is TGCGCCAGCATGAGTAGCGGGGGCTTGAACACCGGGGAGCTGTTTTTT. Filled out from reference TRBV5-1 and TRBJ2-2, the complete variable domain reads KAGVTQTPRYLIKTRGQQVTLSCSPISGHRSVSWYQQTPGQGLQFLFEYFSETQRNKGNFPGRFSGRQFSNSRSEMNVSTLELGDSALYLCASMSSGGLNTGELFFGEGSRLTVL.

This clone was counted a few times. The CDR3 coding sequence is TGTGCCAGCAGTCACGGCGGCCCAGGGGAAAAACTGTTTTTT. Translating it yields CASSHGGPGEKLFF. The rearrangement joins TRBV6-5 to TRBJ1-4; D perhaps matches TRBD1 (5 bases). V lost 5 bases and J 8 bases, leaving 15 bases between the germline ends. The CDR3 is 14 residues long. Germline CDR1 and CDR2: MNHEY and SVGAGI.

V is TRBV20-1 and J is TRBJ2-7, with D perhaps TRBD1 (6 bases). CDR1 is DFQATT and CDR2 is SNEGSKA in the germline V gene (reference sequence). Trimming took 6 bases from V and 2 from J, leaving 8 bases between them. The CDR3 runs to 11 residues. CDR3 sequence reads: CSAQGTYEQYF. The CDR3 region has the DNA TGCAGTGCCCAGGGGACCTACGAGCAGTACTTC.

The chain recombines TRBV2 with TRBJ2-1; D call uncertain. Trimming took off 1 base at V and 5 bases at J, with 6 bases between the two ends. CDR3 length: 13 residues. Germline CDR1 SNHLY, CDR2 FYNNEI. CDR3 loop: CASSEGQNNEQFF. The DNA for the CDR3 is TGTGCCAGCAGTGAAGGGCAGAACAATGAGCAGTTCTTC.

CDR3 region: CASRANRDTEAFF. The CDR3 bases are TGTGCCAGCAGAGCTAACAGAGACACTGAAGCTTTCTTT. V usage is TRBV6-6 and J usage is TRBJ1-1; no clear D. Germline V lookup: CDR1 MNHNY, CDR2 SVGAGI (reference sequence). Trimming removed 6 bases from V and 3 bases from J, with 11 bases in between. The CDR3 length is 13 residues.